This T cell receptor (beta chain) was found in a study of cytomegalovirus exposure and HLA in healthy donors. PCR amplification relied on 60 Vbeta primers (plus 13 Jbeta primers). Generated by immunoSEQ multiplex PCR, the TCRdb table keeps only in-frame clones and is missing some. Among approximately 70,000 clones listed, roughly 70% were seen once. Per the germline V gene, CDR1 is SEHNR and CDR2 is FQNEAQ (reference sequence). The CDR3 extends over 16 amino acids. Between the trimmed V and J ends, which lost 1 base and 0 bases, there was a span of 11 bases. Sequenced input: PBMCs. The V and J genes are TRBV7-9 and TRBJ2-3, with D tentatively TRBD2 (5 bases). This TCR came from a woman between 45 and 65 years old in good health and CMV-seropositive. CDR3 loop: CASSLERTGSTDTQYF. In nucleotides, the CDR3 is TGTGCCAGCAGCTTAGAAAGGACGGGAAGCACAGATACGCAGTATTTT.